In this sample, the clone carrying this T cell receptor (beta chain) turned up once. CDR3 length equals 17 residues. The V and J ends lost 1 base and 0 bases respectively, with 12 bases between them. CDR1 and CDR2 from the germline V gene are SEHNR and FQNEAQ (reference sequence). Primers included in the PCR were 60 Vbeta and 13 Jbeta primers. Clones were read by immunoSEQ multiplex PCR, and TCRdb kept only the in-frame ones, dropping some. Of 210,000 or so clones in the sample, about 80% are singletons; the top ten hold 1.2% to 1.5%. Though probably carrying unrecorded immune exposures, donors were nominally healthy at sampling. This sample was included in a study of cytomegalovirus exposure and HLA in healthy donors.

The sequencing input was PBMCs. This chain links TRBV7-9 with TRBJ2-2; D remains unclear. The sequence derives from a girl aged 5-17 years in good health and CMV-seronegative. The CDR3 region is CASSLGHSETNTGELFF. The CDR3 DNA sequence: TGTGCCAGCAGCTTAGGACATTCTGAAACGAACACCGGGGAGCTGTTTTTT.